This T cell receptor (beta chain) is drawn from a study of T cells in tumors after PD-1 blockade. Study-wide results and caveats: Peripheral recruitment is suggested, as some novel exhausted tumor clones were in pre-treatment blood.

The CDR3 is 16 residues long. Germline CDR1 and CDR2: SGHRS and YFSETQ. The trim removed 0 bases at V and 4 bases at J, leaving 7 bases unmatched. This table comes from immunoSEQ multiplex PCR, and its TCRdb copy is limited to in-frame clones, with some not included. The sample lists some 25,000 clones, about 84% occurring once. Concerning this clone itself: Its target is not known.

The chain has TRBV5-1 and TRBJ2-5, with 9 bases fitting TRBD2. This receptor was obtained from a human donor with basal cell carcinoma. The material sequenced was PBMCs, taken after anti-PD-1 treatment. The CDR3 DNA follows: TGCGCCAGCAGCTTGGAGGCGGGGGGGCCAGGAGAGACCCAGTACTTC. As protein: CASSLEAGGPGETQYF.